The clone carrying this TCR beta chain appeared a single time. The antigen is not known. The data stem from a study of cytomegalovirus exposure and HLA in healthy donors. Across the whole study: Earlier, about 179 million T cells were analyzed, and about 120 million unique TCR beta sequences were found among them.

Study observations and caveats: It emerged from a later analysis that several of the most significant clusters appeared to be linked to common viral pathogens.

Vbeta (60) and Jbeta (13) primers were used in the PCR. The method was immunoSEQ multiplex PCR; TCRdb's version includes in-frame clones alone and lacks a portion of them. The sample lists roughly 76,000 clones; around 80% were seen once. The germline gives CDR1 MNHNS, CDR2 SASEGT. The CDR3 is made up of 14 amino acids. V was cut by 6 bases and J by 0 bases, with 12 bases left in between. This receptor was taken from a man under 40 in good health and CMV-seronegative. Sequenced sample: PBMCs. The genes are TRBV6-1 and TRBJ2-7, with D maybe TRBD1 (5 bases). This CDR3 is CASSQGLASYEQYF. The DNA of the CDR3 is TGTGCCAGCAGCCAGGGTTTAGCCTCCTACGAGCAGTACTTC.